The present T cell receptor beta chain was sequenced within a study of neurological immune-mediated disorders. Notes on the study in general: HTLV-1-associated myelopathy had the most TCR clonal expansion, while multiple sclerosis had the least, a level that fell below healthy controls. The absence of any CDR3 amino acid sequence shared by expanded clones across subjects suggests that repertoires were private in all groups.

The authors made cDNA by 5'RACE with 10-nucleotide random UMIs. TCRdb called the 5' RACE reads again in MiXCR, with one record for every CDR3 protein. The table records about 99,000 distinct CDR3 sequences, 11% of them present only once. CDR1 SGHVS and CDR2 FNYEAQ come from the germline V gene. With 5 bases removed from V and 10 bases from J, the gap between germline ends came to 17 bases. The CDR3 contains 13 residues. In its sample, this clonotype was seen a few times. Its antigen is unknown. Time point specified: longitudinal time-point 3. For the unsorted libraries, 2 million PBMCs stored at -80 C served as input.

The chain has TRBV7-6 and TRBJ1-1; D not resolved. The receptor was derived from a female donor with HTLV-1-associated myelopathy (HAM/TSP). Material for sequencing was PBMCs. CDR3 nucleotides: TGTGCCAGCAGCCCAGCCTGGGAGGCGCGAGCTTTCTTT. Protein sequence: CASSPAWEARAFF.